These 30 T cell receptor beta chains originate from one sample sequenced in a study of OX40 agonist ivuxolimab in advanced cancers. The data were produced by immunoSEQ multiplex PCR, yet TCRdb's version contains in-frame clones alone and is incomplete. This table has around 120,000 clones, 80% to 90% appearing once. The sequenced sample was CD4+ or CD8+ T cells sorted from blood, obtained in a trial of the OX40 agonist ivuxolimab. The source is an adult with an advanced solid tumor such as melanoma, head and neck, liver or kidney cancer.

In DNA form, the CDR3 reads TGTGCCAGCAGCTACCGGGACAGCCAGCTCTATGGCTACACCTTC. It is translated as CASSYRDSQLYGYTF. The V gene is TRBV5-4, the J gene TRBJ1-2, with 7 bases identical to TRBD1. CDR1 and CDR2 (germline): SGHNT, YYREEE (reference sequence). This CDR3 has 15 residues. The junction had 9 bases not matched to a gene; V was cut back by 3 bases and J by 4 bases. Looking up the rest from reference TRBV5-4 and TRBJ1-2 gives the full variable domain: ETGVTQSPTHLIKTRGQQVTLRCSSQSGHNTVSWYQQALGQGPQFIFQYYREEENGRGNFPPRFSGLQFPNYSSELNVNALELDDSALYLCASSYRDSQLYGYTFGSGTRLTVV.

The chain joins TRBV28 to TRBJ1-4; 7 nucleotides align to TRBD1. The J segment lost 6 bases and the V segment lost 6 bases, leaving 7 bases of the junction unmatched. The CDR3 sequence is 14 residues long. Germline-derived CDR1 and CDR2 are MDHEN and SYDVKM. CDR3 protein: CASSSGGADEKLFF. CDR3 sequence (DNA): TGTGCCAGCAGCTCAGGGGGGGCTGATGAAAAACTGTTTTTT.

The gene calls are TRBV9 and TRBJ1-3, with a possible D match to TRBD1 (5 bases). Trimming took off 0 bases at V and 4 bases at J, with 11 bases between the two ends. Germline V lookup: CDR1 SGDLS, CDR2 YYNGEE. The CDR3 sequence is 15 residues long. Written as DNA, the CDR3 is TGTGCCAGCAGCGTAGCAGGGATCGGAGGAAACACCATATATTTT. This gives the protein CASSVAGIGGNTIYF.

This clone came up a few times. CDR3 coding DNA: TGTGCCAGCAGTTTTTCGGCAGGGGGTTCTTCACCCCTCCACTTT. Translating gives CASSFSAGGSSPLHF. This chain uses TRBV27 with TRBJ1-6; 7 bases line up with TRBD1. Germline V lookup: CDR1 MNHEY, CDR2 SMNVEV (reference sequence). The CDR3 covers 15 residues. V was pared by 3 bases and J by 9 bases, with 8 bases of the junction left unmatched.

The CDR3 sequence is CASRGQFNSPLHF. CDR3 nucleotides: TGTGCCAGCAGGGGACAGTTTAATTCACCCCTCCACTTT. The V and J genes are TRBV28 and TRBJ1-6; 7 bases are a match to TRBD1. Trimming took 6 bases from V and 6 from J; bases not matched to a gene: 2. The CDR3 loop spans 13 amino acids. The V gene's germline CDR1 is MDHEN and CDR2 SYDVKM.

The chain uses TRBV12-5 and TRBJ2-5; D is ambiguous. Between the trimmed V and J ends, which lost 0 bases and 5 bases, there was a span of 4 bases. Germline-derived CDR1 and CDR2 are LGHNT and FRNRAP. The length of the CDR3 is 12 residues. CDR3 nucleotide sequence: TGTGCTAGTGGTTTGGTTGAGGAGACCCAGTACTTC. Translation: CASGLVEETQYF.

Only a few counts were recorded for this clone. Other DNA sequences in the sample encode the same CDR3. V usage is TRBV7-2 and J usage is TRBJ2-3; D remains unclear. Germline V gene data show CDR1 as SGHTA and CDR2 as FQGNSA. There are 13 residues in the CDR3. V lost 3 bases to trimming and J lost 1 base, with 5 bases between them. The CDR3 loop is CASSFYGTDTQYF. In nucleotides, the CDR3 is TGTGCCAGCAGCTTCTACGGCACAGATACGCAGTATTTT.

The genes are TRBV9 and TRBJ1-6, with TRBD1 as a possible D gene (6 bases). Trimming pared 4 bases from V and 7 bases from J, leaving 18 bases between. The CDR3 spans 16 residues. CDR1 is SGDLS, CDR2 YYNGEE, per germline. The CDR3 DNA follows: TGTGCCAGCAGCCCGAGATTGGACAGCCTGAATTCACCCCTCCACTTT. It specifies CASSPRLDSLNSPLHF.

Only one count was recorded for this clone. This rearrangement joins TRBV6-5 to TRBJ1-6, with 9 bases matching TRBD1. J was trimmed by 6 bases and V by 2 bases; bases with no gene match: 5. The CDR3 is made up of 16 amino acids. Germline CDR1 and CDR2: MNHEY and SVGAGI. The CDR3 nucleotides are TGTGCCAGCAGTTACGACCGGGACAGGGTTAATTCACCCCTCCACTTT. Protein: CASSYDRDRVNSPLHF.

V is TRBV18 and J is TRBJ1-1, with D hard to call. The ends were cut back, 4 bases at V and 0 bases at J, with 9 bases in the middle. Germline CDR1 is KGHSH and CDR2 is LQKENI. The CDR3 is 14 residues long. The CDR3 bases are TGTGCCAGCTCACTGTATGGTATGAACACTGAAGCTTTCTTT. It codes for CASSLYGMNTEAFF.

The CDR3 DNA is TGCGCCAGCAGCCAAGTTCAGGACTCCTCCTACGAGCAGTACTTC. This gives the protein CASSQVQDSSYEQYF. V is TRBV4-3 and J is TRBJ2-7; tentative D call: TRBD2 (5 bases). This CDR3 is 15 amino acids long. Between the trimmed V and J ends, which lost 1 base and 0 bases, there was a span of 10 bases. The germline gives CDR1 LGHNA, CDR2 YSLEER.

This clone showed up just once. The chain combines TRBV30 with TRBJ2-7; D uncertain. CDR1 GTSNPN and CDR2 SVGIG come from the germline V gene (reference sequence). The CDR3 consists of 13 residues. Trimming removed 1 base from V and 4 bases from J, with 11 bases in between. The CDR3 coding sequence is TGTGCCTGGAGTGGGCATTCGCCTTACGAGCAGTACTTC. Translating it yields CAWSGHSPYEQYF.

The chain joins TRBV11-2 to TRBJ2-5, with D perhaps being TRBD1 or TRBD2 (6 bases each). Trimming removed 1 base from V and 5 bases from J, with 14 bases in between. CDR1 is SGHAT, CDR2 FQNNGV, per germline. This CDR3 comprises 15 residues. As DNA, the CDR3 is TGTGCCAGCAGCTTAGGTCGGGGGCTGGAGGAGACCCAGTACTTC. Protein: CASSLGRGLEETQYF.

The chain is built from TRBV28 and TRBJ2-5; D uncertain. This CDR3 spans 13 amino acids. Trimming left V 3 bases short and J 1 base short, with 6 bases between. CDR1 and CDR2 from the germline V gene are MDHEN and SYDVKM. CDR3 DNA sequence: TGTGCCAGCAGTTTTGGTTTCCAAGAGACCCAGTACTTC. Protein: CASSFGFQETQYF.

The chain employs TRBV6-6 and TRBJ1-5, with D uncertain. Germline V gives CDR1 MNHNY, CDR2 SVGAGI (reference sequence). Trimming pared 2 bases from V and 7 bases from J, leaving 6 bases between. The CDR3 length is 12 residues. The CDR3 DNA is TGTGCCAGCAGTTACACGCTACAGCCCCAGCATTTT. Its protein product is CASSYTLQPQHF.

This clone has only a few counts. The chain couples TRBV4-2 to TRBJ1-1; D ambiguous. V dropped 0 bases and J dropped 5 bases, with 7 bases sitting between them. CDR3 length: 13 amino acids. The germline CDR1 and CDR2 sequences are LGHNA and YNFKEQ. CDR3 region: CASSQEIKTEAFF. In DNA, the CDR3 is TGTGCCAGCAGCCAAGAAATCAAGACTGAAGCTTTCTTT.

The gene calls are TRBV7-9 and TRBJ2-1; a weak D match, TRBD1 (6 bases). From germline, CDR1 is SEHNR and CDR2 FQNEAQ (reference sequence). Trimming removed 5 bases from V and 10 bases from J, with 12 bases in between. The CDR3 consists of 12 residues. Here the CDR3 DNA reads TGTGCCAGCAGCCGACAGGTACTGGAGCAGTTCTTC. It yields the protein CASSRQVLEQFF.

This clone showed up just once. The chain recombines TRBV10-3 with TRBJ2-7, with D possibly being TRBD1 or TRBD2 (6 bases each). Trimming left V 10 bases short and J 5 bases short, with 18 bases between. The CDR3 totals 13 residues. Germline loops: CDR1 ENHRY, CDR2 SYGVKD. CDR3 nucleotides: TGTGCCACCAGGAGGGATGGGGGCGACGAGCAGTACTTC. This encodes CATRRDGGDEQYF.

The V gene is TRBV9, the J gene TRBJ2-5, with TRBD1 identical over 8 bases. The germline V gene has CDR1 SGDLS and CDR2 YYNGEE. The CDR3 spans 14 residues. V shed 3 bases and J 5 bases; nucleotides not matched to a gene: 6. The CDR3 DNA reads as TGTGCCAGCAGCGCCAGGACAGGGCTGGAGACCCAGTACTTC. The encoded protein is CASSARTGLETQYF. Full variable domain (outside the CDR3, taken from reference TRBV9 and TRBJ2-5): DSGVTQTPKHLITATGQRVTLRCSPRSGDLSVYWYQQSLDQGLQFLIQYYNGEERAKGNILERFSAQQFPDLHSELNLSSLELGDSALYFCASSARTGLETQYFGPGTRLLVL.

CDR3 region: CASSEPGAHNQPQHF. The CDR3 DNA reads TGTGCCAGCAGTGAACCAGGGGCTCACAATCAGCCCCAGCATTTT. The rearrangement links TRBV2 to TRBJ1-5; possibly TRBD1 for D (6 bases). This CDR3 has 15 amino acids. Per the germline V gene, CDR1 is SNHLY and CDR2 is FYNNEI. V was clipped by 2 bases and J by 3 bases, with 11 bases between them.

This clone was detected once. The chain employs TRBV6-5 and TRBJ1-5; D may be TRBD1 (5 bases). V lost 10 bases and J lost 1, with 17 bases in between. The CDR3 extends over 15 amino acids. Germline V gene lookup returns CDR1 MNHEY and CDR2 SVGAGI. In DNA form, the CDR3 reads TGTGCCACCGGACGGGGGGGAACGAGCAATCAGCCCCAGCATTTT. Its protein product is CATGRGGTSNQPQHF.

This clone was seen a single time. V usage is TRBV27 and J usage is TRBJ1-3, with a possible D match to TRBD1 (5 bases). The V gene's germline CDR1 is MNHEY and CDR2 SMNVEV (reference sequence). V was cut by 4 bases and J by 4 bases, with 14 bases left in between. CDR3 length: 15 amino acids. CDR3 amino acids: CASSSGGSFGNTIYF. For the CDR3, the DNA is TGTGCCAGCAGTTCCGGGGGATCCTTCGGAAACACCATATATTTT.

The gene calls are TRBV30 and TRBJ2-7; unclear D gene. Germline V CDR1 and CDR2: GTSNPN, SVGIG (reference sequence). The CDR3 totals 12 residues. Trimming left V 5 bases short and J 4 bases short, with 12 bases between. The CDR3 nucleotides read TGTGCCTGGGCCACCCCGATGTACGAGCAGTACTTC. This codes for CAWATPMYEQYF.

The chain combines TRBV7-9 with TRBJ1-2; D possibly corresponds to TRBD1 (5 bases). Germline CDR1 is SEHNR and CDR2 is FQNEAQ (reference sequence). The CDR3 is 13 residues long. The V end lost 5 bases, the J end lost 8 bases, and 15 bases lay between the germline ends. In DNA form, the CDR3 reads TGTGCCAGCAGCCCCTCTTCGGGGCGAGGCTACACCTTC. It encodes CASSPSSGRGYTF.

This sequence joins TRBV7-6 and TRBJ2-1; D perhaps matches TRBD1 (5 bases). In germline, CDR1 is SGHVS, CDR2 FNYEAQ. The CDR3 has 12 amino acids. V was shortened by 5 bases and J by 7 bases, with 9 bases between the two germline ends. The CDR3 loop is CASSLQGNEQFF. DNA for the CDR3: TGTGCCAGCAGCCTGCAGGGTAATGAGCAGTTCTTC.

The rearrangement uses TRBV7-2 and TRBJ2-3; unclear D gene. The CDR3 runs 15 residues. The germline CDR1 and CDR2 sequences are SGHTA and FQGNSA. Deletions cut 1 base from V and 0 bases from J, with 8 bases between. CDR3 loop: CASSLGPTSTDTQYF. The CDR3 DNA is TGTGCCAGCAGCTTAGGTCCGACTAGCACAGATACGCAGTATTTT.

The CDR3 loop is CASSFPRDIGGYTF. The CDR3 DNA reads as TGTGCCAGCAGCTTCCCCCGGGACATAGGAGGCTACACCTTC. The chain combines TRBV7-2 with TRBJ1-2, with D possibly being TRBD1 (6 bases). CDR1 and CDR2 from the germline V gene are SGHTA and FQGNSA. Trimming took off 3 bases at V and 8 bases at J, with 16 bases between the two ends. This CDR3 spans 14 amino acids.

This chain joins TRBV7-2 and TRBJ2-1; 9 bases are a match to TRBD1. CDR1 is SGHTA, CDR2 FQGNSA, per germline. CDR3 size: 15 residues. V shed 4 bases, J shed 4 bases, and the junction held 5 bases outside the gene matches. This CDR3 is CASSSRTGAYNEQFF. The DNA for the CDR3 is TGTGCCAGCAGCTCTCGGACAGGGGCTTACAATGAGCAGTTCTTC.

This chain uses TRBV28 with TRBJ1-1, with D possibly TRBD1 on 5 matching bases. This CDR3 spans 15 amino acids. Trimming took off 4 bases at V and 4 bases at J, with 16 bases between the two ends. Germline loops: CDR1 MDHEN, CDR2 SYDVKM. The CDR3 nucleotides are TGTGCCAGCAGTTCAGAGGGGTTAGGTAGCACTGAAGCTTTCTTT. It specifies CASSSEGLGSTEAFF.

The rearrangement links TRBV21-1 to TRBJ2-7. TRBV21-1 is a known pseudogene. The CDR3 loop spans 14 amino acids. The CDR3 DNA reads as TGTGCCAGCAGCTCCTCGATTGGATCTTACGAGCAGTACTTC. Its translation: CASSSSIGSYEQYF.